The 2 T cell receptor beta chains reported below all come from one sample, sequenced in a study of T cells in Graves' hyperthyroidism and ophthalmopathy. Amplified TCR beta CDR3 regions derived from RNA transcripts. A first-round RT-PCR of the TCR CDR3 used the HTBI primer set. From the multiplex PCR reads, TCRdb called clonotypes with MiXCR, one entry per CDR3 protein. The repertoire consists of 450,000 to 650,000 distinct CDR3 sequences, with around 14% occurring once and the leading ten covering about 7%. Sequencing was done on a sample of blood. Receptors were obtained from a woman aged 18-30 years with Graves' ophthalmopathy.

The chain employs TRBV9 and TRBJ2-1; 13 nucleotides line up with TRBD2. This CDR3 has 18 amino acids. V was pared by 3 bases and J by 0 bases, with 6 bases of the junction left unmatched. The germline V gene has CDR1 SGDLS and CDR2 YYNGEE. This CDR3 is CASSGGTSGASSYNEQFF. The DNA for the CDR3 is TGTGCCAGCAGCGGGGGGACTAGCGGGGCTAGCTCCTACAATGAGCAGTTCTTC.

This clonotype was counted at least ten times. The J gene is TRBJ2-7, the V gene TRBV20-1; 12 nucleotides align to TRBD1. The CDR3 is 14 residues long. The trim removed 6 bases at V and 3 bases at J, leaving 6 bases unmatched. Germline lookup yields CDR1 DFQATT and CDR2 SNEGSKA (reference sequence). The CDR3 spells CSAQGQGAFYEQYF. The CDR3, as DNA: TGCAGTGCCCAGGGACAGGGGGCCTTCTACGAGCAGTACTTC.